Given below is one T cell receptor beta chain in context. These data are taken from a study of blood T cell repertoires in COVID-19. About the research overall: The origin of the acute and convalescent COVID-19 samples was the United States, Italy and Spain. PBMCs, B-cell-depleted T cells, or T cells provided the cDNA or gDNA that made up the material.

V was pared by 3 bases and J by 0 bases, with 9 bases of the junction left unmatched. Looked up from germline, CDR1 is MGHRA and CDR2 is YSYEKL. This CDR3 contains 18 residues. Original analysis: Estimated nucleated cell counts came from reference gene primer amplification. Profiled with immunoSEQ multiplex PCR; TCRdb holds only in-frame clones, not every one. V, J and clone size are taken as reported in that table, and D and trimming were inferred from the DNA itself. The sample holds 200,000 to 300,000 clones, approximately 89% seen once. The rearrangement joins TRBV4-1 to TRBJ2-1; TRBD1 matches 9 bases. The clonotype originates from a woman in her 50s with acute or convalescent COVID-19. Sequences were obtained from peripheral blood. CDR3 in DNA: TGCGCCAGCAGCCAGGGGACAGGGTTTGGGAGCTCCTACAATGAGCAGTTCTTC. This gives the protein CASSQGTGFGSSYNEQFF.